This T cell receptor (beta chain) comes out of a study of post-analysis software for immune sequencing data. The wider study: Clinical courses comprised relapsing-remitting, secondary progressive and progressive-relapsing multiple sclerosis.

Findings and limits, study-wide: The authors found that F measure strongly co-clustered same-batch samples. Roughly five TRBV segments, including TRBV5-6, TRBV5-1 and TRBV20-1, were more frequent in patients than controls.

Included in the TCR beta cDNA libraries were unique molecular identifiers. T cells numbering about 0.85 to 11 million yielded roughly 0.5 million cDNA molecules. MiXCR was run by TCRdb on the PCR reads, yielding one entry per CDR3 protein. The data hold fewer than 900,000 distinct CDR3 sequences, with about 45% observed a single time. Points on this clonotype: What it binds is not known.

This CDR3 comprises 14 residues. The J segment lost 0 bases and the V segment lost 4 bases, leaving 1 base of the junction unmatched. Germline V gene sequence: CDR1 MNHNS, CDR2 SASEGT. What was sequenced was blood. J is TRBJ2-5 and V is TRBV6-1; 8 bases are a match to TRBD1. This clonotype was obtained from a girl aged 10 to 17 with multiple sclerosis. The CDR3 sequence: CASSGQGYQETQYF. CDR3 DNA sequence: TGTGCCAGCAGTGGACAGGGGTACCAAGAGACCCAGTACTTC.